This TCR beta chain was documented in a study of T cell repertoires in cytomegalovirus infection. Across the whole study: Recently described HLA-C-restricted plus well-studied HLA-B-restricted CMV epitopes were used. Findings of the study overall: Clonotypes of TCR beta that were HLA-C-restricted and CMV-specific dominated the ex vivo response. Frequencies of public TCR beta families were cumulated, and this identified carriers of CMV plus the relevant HLA.

V shed 8 bases, J shed 4 bases, and the junction held 7 bases outside the gene matches. The V gene's germline CDR1 is ENHRY and CDR2 SYGVKD. The CDR3 has 13 residues. The table lists this clonotype with a few counts. Its antigen remains unknown. TCRdb re-called the reads through MiXCR, storing one row per CDR3 protein. The sample consists of roughly 990,000 distinct CDR3 sequences, approximately 33% of them appearing once. The TCR comes from a human donor in good health (CMV status not recorded). Some clones in this sample may be carry-over from other donors' samples. The chain is built from TRBV10-3 and TRBJ1-2, with 7 bases fitting TRBD1. The sequenced sample was cultured CD8+ T cells from PBMCs, obtained from culture after CMV antigen stimulation. CDR3 loop: CAILERTGYGYTF. In DNA, the CDR3 is TGTGCCATCCTGGAGCGGACAGGCTATGGCTACACCTTC.